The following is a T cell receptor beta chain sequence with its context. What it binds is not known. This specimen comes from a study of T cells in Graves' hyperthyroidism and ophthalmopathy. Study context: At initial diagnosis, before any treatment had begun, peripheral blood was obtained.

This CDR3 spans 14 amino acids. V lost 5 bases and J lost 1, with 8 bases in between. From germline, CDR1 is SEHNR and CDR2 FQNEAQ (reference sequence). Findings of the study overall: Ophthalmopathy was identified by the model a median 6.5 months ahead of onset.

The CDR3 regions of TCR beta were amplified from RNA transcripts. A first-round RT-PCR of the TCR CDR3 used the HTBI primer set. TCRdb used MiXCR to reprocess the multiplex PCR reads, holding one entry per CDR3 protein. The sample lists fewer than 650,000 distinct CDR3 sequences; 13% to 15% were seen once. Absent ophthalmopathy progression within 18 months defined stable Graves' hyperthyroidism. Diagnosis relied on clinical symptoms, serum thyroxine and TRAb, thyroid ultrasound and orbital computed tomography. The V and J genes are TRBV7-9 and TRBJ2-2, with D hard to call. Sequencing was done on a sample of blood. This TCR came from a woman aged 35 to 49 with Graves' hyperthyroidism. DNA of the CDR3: TGTGCCAGCAGCATGGAAGGGAACACCGGGGAGCTGTTTTTT. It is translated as CASSMEGNTGELFF. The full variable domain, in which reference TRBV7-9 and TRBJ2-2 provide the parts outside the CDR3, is DTGVSQNPRHKITKRGQNVTFRCDPISEHNRLYWYRQTLGQGPEFLTYFQNEAQLEKSRLLSDRFSAERPKGSFSTLEIQRTEQGDSAMYLCASSMEGNTGELFFGEGSRLTVL.